What follows are 18 T cell receptor beta chains derived from one specimen sequenced in a study of low-dose radiotherapy and immunotherapy resistance in tumors. Both TCRalpha and TCRbeta chains were reverse transcribed with V-gene-specific primers. TCRs underwent 15 to 25 PCR cycles of amplification with a constant-region primer and V-primer adapter. Using its own MiXCR run on the reads, TCRdb lists one record per CDR3 protein. Of tens of thousands of distinct CDR3 sequences listed, 20% to 25% are singletons. The time point is: after trial treatment. Noted treatment: LDRT plus nivolumab, ipilimumab, low-dose cyclophosphamide and aspirin (RACIN trial). Material: PBMCs, obtained after low-dose radiotherapy plus immunotherapy. Every receptor here comes from a female donor with ovarian cancer.

The V call is TRBV20-1, the J call TRBJ1-2; D is possibly TRBD1 (5 bases). Germline-derived CDR1 and CDR2 are DFQATT and SNEGSKA (reference sequence). The CDR3 runs 13 residues. Deletions cut 0 bases from V and 8 bases from J, with 13 bases between. The DNA for the CDR3 is TGCAGTGCTAGAGAGGGCAGGGCGGACGGCTACACCTTC. Encoded protein: CSAREGRADGYTF.

This clonotype has at least ten counts. V gene TRBV6-2 or TRBV6-3 combines with J gene TRBJ2-7; 9 nucleotides line up with TRBD1. V shed 7 bases, J shed 3 bases, and the junction held 7 bases outside the gene matches. The CDR3 loop spans 14 amino acids. CDR1 is MNHEY and CDR2 is SVGEGT in the germline V gene. The CDR3 loop reads CASKSGQGNYEQYF. The DNA of the CDR3 is TGTGCCAGCAAATCGGGACAGGGAAACTACGAGCAGTACTTC.

This clonotype was seen at least ten times. The rearrangement uses TRBV20-1 and TRBJ2-4; D is unresolved. Germline V gene data show CDR1 as DFQATT and CDR2 as SNEGSKA (reference sequence). With 0 bases removed from V and 0 bases from J, the gap between germline ends came to 9 bases. CDR3 size: 15 residues. DNA of the CDR3: TGCAGTGCTAGAGAGAGTAGCAGAGCCAAAAACATTCAGTACTTC. Amino acid sequence: CSARESSRAKNIQYF.

This clonotype was detected ten times or more. The chain carries TRBV6-2 or TRBV6-3 and TRBJ2-7; 14 bases match TRBD2. This CDR3 is built from 16 residues. CDR1 is MNHEY, CDR2 SVGEGT, per germline. With 5 bases clipped from V and 4 bases from J, the junction kept 7 bases outside the gene matches. CDR3 DNA: TGTGCCAGCAGTAACACGGGACTAGCGGGAGCTTACGAGCAGTACTTC. This gives the protein CASSNTGLAGAYEQYF.

This clonotype has a handful of counts. The chain uses TRBV6-2 or TRBV6-3 and TRBJ2-2; no clear D. This CDR3 is built from 14 residues. The germline CDR1 and CDR2 sequences are MNHEY and SVGEGT. V gave up 5 bases and J gave up 1 base, with 8 bases separating them. For the CDR3, the DNA is TGTGCCAGCAGTGAAGAACTGAACACCGGGGAGCTGTTTTTT. This translates into CASSEELNTGELFF.

Comments on this clonotype: A much larger clone lies a single base off, so this may be a read error. The chain has TRBV20-1 and TRBJ2-1, with 8 positions matching TRBD2. In germline, CDR1 is DFQATT, CDR2 SNEGSKA (reference sequence). The CDR3 length is 14 residues. Losses at the gene ends were 6 bases for V and 7 bases for J; bases not matched to a gene: 11. CDR3 DNA: TGCAGTGCCCTCCTAGCGGGCTACGCTAATGAGCAGTTCTTC. Amino acid sequence: CSALLAGYANEQFF.

Many counts were recorded for this clonotype. The chain carries TRBV4-1 and TRBJ2-7; possibly TRBD1 for D (6 bases). The CDR3 consists of 16 residues. V was clipped by 1 base and J by 4 bases, with 17 bases between them. CDR1 and CDR2 (germline): MGHRA, YSYEKL. The CDR3 nucleotides are TGCGCCAGCAGCCAAGGTTTACGTGGGCAGGGGTACGAGCAGTACTTC. This encodes CASSQGLRGQGYEQYF.

Comment on this clonotype: A much bigger clone sits one base away, suggesting this may be a read error. V usage is TRBV7-8 and J usage is TRBJ2-7; perhaps TRBD2 as D (6 bases). Per the germline V gene, CDR1 is SGHVS and CDR2 is FQNEAQ. Trimming took off 4 bases at V and 7 bases at J, with 17 bases between the two ends. There are 14 residues in the CDR3. For the CDR3, the DNA is TGTGCCAGCAGCTGGGACTTCTCCTACAATGAGCAGTACTTC. Its protein product is CASSWDFSYNEQYF.

This clonotype was seen at least ten times. CDR3 residues: CASSAGLAGNMETQYF. DNA for the CDR3: TGTGCCAGCAGCGCAGGACTAGCGGGGAATATGGAGACCCAGTACTTC. The chain recombines TRBV7-8 with TRBJ2-5, with 12 bases lining up with TRBD2. The CDR3 covers 16 residues. The germline CDR1 and CDR2 sequences are SGHVS and FQNEAQ. The V and J ends lost 5 bases and 5 bases, in that order; junction bases with no gene match: 9.

This clonotype was detected ten times or more. A read error may produce the germline difference seen at one junction end. The chain carries TRBV6-2 or TRBV6-3 and TRBJ1-4; 10 bases match TRBD1. The CDR3 sequence is 12 residues long. Germline V gives CDR1 MNHEY, CDR2 SVGEGT. The CDR3 loop is CGSGTGEKKLFF. In DNA form, the CDR3 reads TGCGGCTCGGGGACAGGGGAGAAAAAACTGTTTTTT.

This clonotype appeared many times. The V gene is TRBV29-1, the J gene TRBJ2-2; D could derive from TRBD1 or TRBD2 (5 bases each). Germline loops: CDR1 SQVTM, CDR2 ANQGSEA. The V gene lost 7 bases and the J gene lost 6 bases, with 9 bases spanning the gap. The CDR3 length is 11 residues. The CDR3 nucleotides are TGCAGCGCCTCGGGGCCCGGGGAGCTGTTTTTT. It specifies CSASGPGELFF.

In this sample, this clonotype turned up many times. The chain joins TRBV10-3 to TRBJ1-3; tentatively, D is TRBD1 (5 bases). CDR1 and CDR2 (germline): ENHRY, SYGVKD. Trimming took off 10 bases at V and 3 bases at J, with 19 bases between the two ends. CDR3 size: 15 residues. CDR3 amino acids: CATRPEGLSGNTIYF. In DNA, the CDR3 is TGTGCCACCCGACCTGAGGGGCTTAGTGGAAACACCATATATTTT.

V is TRBV7-9 and J is TRBJ2-3; D is undetermined. The V end lost 3 bases, the J end lost 2 bases, and 9 bases lay between the germline ends. This CDR3 has 14 amino acids. Germline V gene data show CDR1 as SEHNR and CDR2 as FQNEAQ (reference sequence). The CDR3 DNA sequence: TGTGCCAGCAGCTTGACGGTAGACACAGATACGCAGTATTTT. This gives the protein CASSLTVDTDTQYF.

The rearrangement uses TRBV5-1 and TRBJ2-2, with 9 bases lining up with TRBD1. In germline, CDR1 is SGHRS, CDR2 YFSETQ. There are 15 residues in the CDR3. The ends lost 2 bases at V and 5 bases at J; junction bases unmatched: 4. The CDR3 region is CASSFTGGDTGELFF. The DNA for the CDR3 is TGCGCCAGCAGCTTCACAGGGGGCGATACCGGGGAGCTGTTTTTT.

The chain carries TRBV4-2 and TRBJ2-5, with TRBD2 matching over 8 bases. Unmatched junction bases numbered 10, after V lost 0 bases and J lost 7 bases. The CDR3 consists of 16 residues. Germline assignment: CDR1 LGHNA and CDR2 YNFKEQ. CDR3 loop: CASSQEGSGASGTQYF. For the CDR3, the DNA is TGTGCCAGCAGCCAAGAAGGTAGCGGGGCCTCCGGGACCCAGTACTTC.

The chain has TRBV27 and TRBJ2-2; 10 positions agree with TRBD2. Looked up from germline, CDR1 is MNHEY and CDR2 is SMNVEV (reference sequence). The CDR3 covers 15 residues. With 4 bases clipped from V and 6 bases from J, the junction kept 5 bases outside the gene matches. CDR3 sequence reads: CASSSTSGFPGELFF. The CDR3 DNA sequence: TGTGCCAGCAGTTCGACTAGCGGGTTCCCCGGGGAGCTGTTTTTT.

The table lists this clonotype with a count of one. The chain couples TRBV2 to TRBJ2-1, with 10 bases lining up with TRBD2. Germline lookup yields CDR1 SNHLY and CDR2 FYNNEI. The ends lost 7 bases at V and 0 bases at J; junction bases unmatched: 3. The CDR3 length is 15 residues. CDR3 nucleotide sequence: TGTGCCAGCAATCCTAGCGGGAGCTCCTACAATGAGCAGTTCTTC. Its translation is CASNPSGSSYNEQFF.

This rearrangement joins TRBV20-1 to TRBJ1-5; D not resolved. Trimming shortened V by 6 bases and J by 1 base, and 13 bases separated the two germline ends. Germline CDR1 DFQATT, CDR2 SNEGSKA (reference sequence). The CDR3 is 14 amino acids. The CDR3 DNA reads TGCAGTGCCCCAAAAACGGGGAGCAATCAGCCCCAGCATTTT. Its protein is CSAPKTGSNQPQHF.